The following is a T cell receptor (beta chain) sequence with its context. Its specificity is not known. This record comes from a study of cytomegalovirus exposure and HLA in healthy donors. Study at large: Earlier, 100 million to 120 million unique TCR beta sequences were recovered from around 200 million T cells by an analysis. Genetic ancestry analysis placed about 80% of the 400 or so donors that were genotyped in the Caucasian-associated cluster. Broader study findings: Some TCR beta chains (more than 150 of them) were listed as cytomegalovirus-associated.

Use of 60 Vbeta and 13 Jbeta primers characterized the PCR. Here immunoSEQ multiplex PCR was the method, and the copy in TCRdb shows in-frame clones only, minus some. The table includes around 200,000 clones, 77% detected once. The donors comprised healthy bone marrow donors. The receptor was isolated from a woman in her sixties in good health and CMV-seropositive. The sequenced material came from PBMCs.

CDR3 DNA sequence: TGTGCCACCTCGAGACCTCGGGACAGGGAAAGCGAGCAGTACTTC. It is translated as CATSRPRDRESEQYF. V is TRBV28 and J is TRBJ2-7, with 9 positions matching TRBD1. This CDR3 contains 15 residues. Per germline, CDR1 MDHEN and CDR2 SYDVKM. The ends lost 10 bases at V and 6 bases at J; junction bases unmatched: 16.